Detailed here is one T cell receptor beta chain. This receptor's antigen is unknown. No base qualities exist here, and no much larger clone lies one base off it. Genomic DNA was extracted with the Qiagen DNeasy kit from unsorted PBMCs and from negatively selected CD4+ and CD8+ fractions. Amplification of TCR beta CDR3 regions was done by immunoSEQ multiplex PCR with primers that anneal to V and J segments. A synthetic immune receptor repertoire was used to minimize amplification bias, and remaining bias was computationally removed after sequencing. In the original analysis: Custom Python scripts were used to quantify repertoire diversity as the Shannon entropy index. The unsorted, CD4+ and CD8+ repertoires were each analyzed separately, with the exception of combined analyses, where CD4+ and CD8+ sequences were merged in silico. Clonal expansion was defined as a frequency increase of at least 2-fold after treatment compared with C1D1, and clones undetected at baseline were assigned a pseudocount of 0.5. Clones with 0 or 1 copy at C1D1 were defined as singleton clones, while clones with 2 or more copies were defined as non-singleton clones. Clones expanded in unsorted samples were labelled as CD4+, CD8+ or unknown by matching protein sequences in sorted samples from the same patient. Wilcoxon tests on paired samples were used to test diversity changes from C1D1 to C4D1. The clones in this table, taken by TCRdb from immuneACCESS, are in-frame only. Not every clone is retained; where verified, under half of the shortfall comes from an unresolved V gene, and the cause of the rest is unknown. The DNA gave D and trimming, while V, J and clone size come from that table. Across this sample there are 9,000 to 10,000 clones, with around nine tenths seen only once. The leading ten clones occupy approximately 14% of the sample.

This sample is drawn from a study of PD-1 blockade in classical Hodgkin lymphoma (dated by TCRdb to between 2020 and 2021). In the study overall: Nivolumab dosing was 3 mg/kg intravenously every 2 weeks, continuing until either disease progression or unacceptable toxicity. A peripheral blood immune signature of response to PD-1 blockade in classical Hodgkin lymphoma was defined using TCR beta sequencing and CyTOF.

The sample's time point label is to be understood as: cycle 1 day 1 (C1D1), immediately before nivolumab initiation. Every trial patient had relapsed after autologous stem cell transplantation, and cohorts A, B and C differed in prior brentuximab vedotin exposure. The trial cohort comprised 60 or so patients with relapsed/refractory classical Hodgkin lymphoma whose best overall responses were complete response, partial response or progressive disease. Trial patients were treated with single-agent nivolumab in the multi-cohort phase II CheckMate 205 trial. An independent review committee assessed best overall response by applying the 2007 International Working Group response criteria. Trial PBMCs were collected just before the start of nivolumab (C1D1) and during therapy at cycle 2 day 1 and cycle 4 day 1. Peripheral blood was collected in 8 mL Vacutainer Cell Preparation Tubes, from which PBMCs were isolated by centrifugation and then cryopreserved.

Paper-wide results and their limitations: CD4+ but not CD8+ TCR diversity rose significantly by C4D1 (p=0.0027 vs p=0.16), most apparent in complete responders (p=0.02). Lower diversity was seen in patients whose nivolumab began less than 1 year after ASCT, and these patients were left out of later analyses so that immune reconstitution would not confound the results. Trial patients with a complete response had baseline diversity similar to that of newly diagnosed patients, while partial responders and progressors had significantly lower diversity. Baseline TCR diversity was reported to be lower in newly diagnosed patients than in healthy donors and to be lower still in relapsed/refractory patients. The study was restricted to a single clinical trial cohort, and the causes of repertoire differences, possibly disease activity or prior therapy, were left undefined.

At the junction V is shortened by 8 bases and J by 1 base; bases outside the gene matches: 14. The CDR3 has 18 amino acids, counting the end cysteine and phenylalanine. The DNA shown is the 54-base CDR3, in frame from base 1. Sequences MGHDK (CDR1) and SYGVNS (CDR2) are obtained from the germline V gene. The sequence was collected from a human donor with classical Hodgkin lymphoma. The sample in question was peripheral blood mononuclear cells (PBMCs), obtained at baseline. Here the chain combines TRBV25-1 and TRBJ2-1; TRBD1 fits 10 bases in the junction. The CDR3 loop reads CASVPDRRDRGSYNEQFF. The DNA sequence follows: TGTGCCAGCGTACCAGATCGCCGGGACAGGGGTTCCTACAATGAGCAGTTCTTC. The entire variable domain, with the stretches around the CDR3 drawn from the reference TRBV25-1 and TRBJ2-1 proteins, is EADIYQTPRYLVIGTGKKITLECSQTMGHDKMYWYQQDPGMELHLIHYSYGVNSTEKGDLSSESTVSRIRTEHFPLTLESARPSHTSQYLCASVPDRRDRGSYNEQFFGPGTRLTVL.